These 28 T cell receptor beta chains came from one sample sequenced in a study of graft-versus-host responses after intestinal transplantation. Data came from immunoSEQ multiplex PCR; TCRdb stores just in-frame clones and leaves some out. The sample yields 14,000 to 15,000 clones, more than 90% seen once. Sequences were derived from PBMCs, sampled 9 days after transplant. Source of these receptors: a human patient who received an intestinal transplant, so some T cells may come from the graft donor.

The chain is built from TRBV5-8 and TRBJ2-3; TRBD2 matches at 7 bases. CDR3 size: 16 residues. After removal of 3 bases from V and 1 base from J, the junction contained 8 bases not matched to a gene. Germline V CDR1 and CDR2: SGHTS, YDEGEE. DNA of the CDR3: TGTGCCAGCAGCTGGGGGGGGACTCTCGGCACAGATACGCAGTATTTT. This gives the protein CASSWGGTLGTDTQYF.

The chain couples TRBV28 to TRBJ2-2; 13 nucleotides match TRBD2. The germline gives CDR1 MDHEN, CDR2 SYDVKM. V gave up 5 bases and J gave up 8 bases; unmatched junction bases: 11. The CDR3 is made up of 17 amino acids. CDR3 sequence: CASSLGLAGVRWGELFF. The CDR3 DNA reads TGTGCCAGCAGTCTCGGACTAGCGGGAGTACGTTGGGGGGAGCTGTTTTTT.

The CDR3 region is CASSLSYRLQETQYF. The CDR3 coding sequence is TGTGCCAGCAGTTTATCATACCGACTGCAAGAGACCCAGTACTTC. The V call is TRBV27, the J call TRBJ2-5; D is unresolved. Germline CDR1 reads MNHEY; CDR2 reads SMNVEV (reference sequence). Trimming cost V 0 bases and J 2 bases, with 10 bases left between them. This CDR3 is built from 15 residues.

In its sample, this clone was seen a few times. This chain joins TRBV4-3 and TRBJ1-1, with D possibly TRBD1 on 5 matching bases. The CDR3 covers 14 residues. Germline V gives CDR1 LGHNA, CDR2 YSLEER. With 0 bases removed from V and 11 bases from J, the gap between germline ends came to 16 bases. This CDR3 is CASSQDFGPPGAFF. CDR3 DNA: TGCGCCAGCAGCCAAGATTTTGGTCCGCCAGGGGCTTTCTTT.

The CDR3 region has the DNA TGTGCCTGGAGGGCTGGAAACACCATATATTTT. Translation: CAWRAGNTIYF. This chain uses TRBV30 with TRBJ1-3; no clear D. V lost 3 bases to trimming and J lost 2 bases, with 2 bases between them. CDR1 and CDR2 (germline): GTSNPN, SVGIG (reference sequence). The CDR3 is 11 amino acids.

The J gene is TRBJ2-5, the V gene TRBV19, with D possibly matching TRBD1 (5 bases). Trimming pared 6 bases from V and 3 bases from J, leaving 11 bases between. Germline V CDR1 and CDR2: LNHDA, SQIVND (reference sequence). The CDR3 has 13 amino acids. CDR3 in amino acids: CASRQDGEETQYF. The DNA of the CDR3 is TGTGCCAGTAGACAGGACGGAGAAGAGACCCAGTACTTC.

This chain joins TRBV11-2 and TRBJ2-7; TRBD2 matches 9 bases. The germline V gene has CDR1 SGHAT and CDR2 FQNNGV. This CDR3 contains 17 residues. V dropped 7 bases and J dropped 2; count of bases not matched to a gene: 15. The CDR3 loop is CASTNRGASGVTYEQYF. The CDR3 nucleotides are TGTGCCAGCACCAATAGGGGGGCTAGCGGGGTAACCTACGAGCAGTACTTC.

V gene TRBV11-2 combines with J gene TRBJ2-7; D is ambiguous. The CDR3 has 12 residues. Germline CDR1 and CDR2: SGHAT and FQNNGV. The ends were cut back, 8 bases at V and 3 bases at J, with 11 bases in the middle. The CDR3 is CASGLGNYEQYF. For the CDR3, the DNA is TGTGCCAGCGGGCTGGGGAACTACGAGCAGTACTTC. Looking up the rest from reference TRBV11-2 and TRBJ2-7 gives the full variable domain: EAGVAQSPRYKIIEKRQSVAFWCNPISGHATLYWYQQILGQGPKLLIQFQNNGVVDDSQLPKDRFSAERLKGVDSTLKIQPAKLEDSAVYLCASGLGNYEQYFGPGTRLTVT.

This clone was seen a handful of times. The J gene is TRBJ2-7, the V gene TRBV21-1. TRBV21-1 is a pseudogene segment. This CDR3 has 14 amino acids. The CDR3 DNA follows: TGTGCCAGCACCGTGACCTATTCCGATTACGAGCAGTACTTC. This encodes CASTVTYSDYEQYF.

The chain uses TRBV27 and TRBJ1-1; D is ambiguous. The germline V and J ends were trimmed by 3 bases and 1 base, with 15 bases remaining between them. This CDR3 has 16 amino acids. Germline-derived CDR1 and CDR2 are MNHEY and SMNVEV (reference sequence). CDR3 sequence reads: CASSFVGNWGNTEAFF. The DNA for the CDR3 is TGTGCCAGCAGTTTTGTGGGGAACTGGGGGAACACTGAAGCTTTCTTT.

The J gene is TRBJ2-5, the V gene TRBV19; D is undetermined. CDR3 length: 11 amino acids. Trimming removed 7 bases at V and 7 bases at J, with 10 bases between. In germline, CDR1 is LNHDA, CDR2 SQIVND (reference sequence). The CDR3 bases are TGTGCCAGTATGATGACGGGGACCCAGTACTTC. Its protein product is CASMMTGTQYF.

The chain has TRBV27 and TRBJ2-1; 11 bases agree with TRBD2. The trim removed 5 bases at V and 4 bases at J, leaving 4 bases unmatched. This CDR3 has 15 residues. Germline CDR1 is MNHEY and CDR2 is SMNVEV (reference sequence). This CDR3 reads CASSVGTSGYNEQFF. The CDR3, as DNA: TGTGCCAGCAGTGTCGGGACTAGCGGTTACAATGAGCAGTTCTTC.

The chain combines TRBV30 with TRBJ2-2; no reliable D call. The V end lost 7 bases, the J end lost 8 bases, and 8 bases lay between the germline ends. The CDR3 sequence is 10 residues long. CDR1 and CDR2 (germline): GTSNPN, SVGIG (reference sequence). The CDR3 loop reads CASMDGELFF. The DNA of the CDR3 is TGTGCCTCTATGGATGGGGAGCTGTTTTTT.

This rearrangement joins TRBV27 to TRBJ2-1, with 11 nucleotides matching TRBD2. The CDR3 contains 15 residues. J lost 6 bases, V lost 8 bases, and 9 bases had no gene match. Per the germline V gene, CDR1 is MNHEY and CDR2 is SMNVEV (reference sequence). This CDR3 is CASVNSGTSGNEQFF. The CDR3 coding sequence is TGTGCCAGCGTCAACTCCGGGACTAGCGGCAATGAGCAGTTCTTC.

This chain links TRBV5-6 with TRBJ2-7; TRBD1 matches 8 bases. The CDR3 runs to 14 residues. V lost 4 bases to trimming and J lost 4 bases; unmatched junction nucleotides: 7. Per the germline V gene, CDR1 is SGHDT and CDR2 is YYEEEE. CDR3 sequence reads: CASSLGTGFYEQYF. CDR3 sequence (DNA): TGTGCCAGCAGCCTGGGGACAGGTTTTTACGAGCAGTACTTC.

The rearrangement joins TRBV7-9 to TRBJ2-3, with no clear D. V was cut by 1 base and J by 2 bases, with 7 bases left in between. The germline CDR1 and CDR2 sequences are SEHNR and FQNEAQ (reference sequence). The CDR3 contains 14 residues. The CDR3 here is CASSLEGHTDTQYF. The CDR3 DNA is TGTGCCAGCAGCTTAGAGGGTCACACAGATACGCAGTATTTT.

This chain connects TRBV10-2 to TRBJ2-7; TRBD2 aligns across 12 bases. There are 17 residues in the CDR3. V lost 0 bases and J lost 3; bases outside the gene matches: 6. CDR1 and CDR2 from the germline V gene are WSHSY and SAAADI. This CDR3 reads CASSESLGLAGFYEQYF. The CDR3, as DNA: TGCGCCAGCAGTGAGTCGCTAGGACTAGCGGGATTCTACGAGCAGTACTTC.

J is TRBJ1-2 and V is TRBV9; D is undetermined. Trimming left V 5 bases short and J 5 bases short, with 10 bases between. CDR3 length: 12 amino acids. Germline assignment: CDR1 SGDLS and CDR2 YYNGEE. The CDR3 coding sequence is TGTGCCAGCAGTCCTTATGATTATGGCTACACCTTC. It codes for CASSPYDYGYTF.

The chain recombines TRBV7-6 with TRBJ1-1; no clear D gene. CDR3 length equals 14 residues. CDR1 is SGHVS and CDR2 is FNYEAQ in the germline V gene. Trimming removed 5 bases at V and 3 bases at J, with 13 bases between. CDR3 protein: CASSAKDGYTEAFF. CDR3 nucleotide sequence: TGTGCCAGCAGCGCCAAGGACGGGTACACTGAAGCTTTCTTT. Together with reference TRBV7-6 and TRBJ1-1, the CDR3 gives the full variable domain: GAGVSQSPRYKVTKRGQDVALRCDPISGHVSLYWYRQALGQGPEFLTYFNYEAQQDKSGLPNDRFSAERPEGSISTLTIQRTEQRDSAMYRCASSAKDGYTEAFFGQGTRLTVV.

There are a few counts of this clone. The DNA of the CDR3 is TGTGCCAGCAGTGGGCCTTTCTCCGAGCAGTTCTTC. Translating it yields CASSGPFSEQFF. The chain recombines TRBV7-9 with TRBJ2-1; D is undetermined. The CDR3 is made up of 12 amino acids. V shed 6 bases and J shed 10 bases, with 13 bases lying between them. From germline, CDR1 is SEHNR and CDR2 FQNEAQ (reference sequence).

The chain recombines TRBV10-2 with TRBJ2-1; 9 positions match TRBD2. CDR3 length equals 12 residues. The germline V gene encodes CDR1 WSHSY and CDR2 SAAADI. With V trimmed by 9 bases and J by 7 bases, 4 bases remained unmatched. The CDR3 protein is CASGLALNEQFF. The CDR3 nucleotides read TGCGCCAGTGGACTAGCGCTGAATGAGCAGTTCTTC.

This chain links TRBV27 with TRBJ2-7; TRBD1 agrees at 7 bases. CDR1 and CDR2 (germline): MNHEY, SMNVEV (reference sequence). The V segment lost 3 bases and the J segment 2 bases; nucleotides outside the gene matches: 4. The CDR3 covers 14 residues. CDR3 sequence reads: CASSFGTEPYEQYF. The CDR3 DNA sequence: TGTGCCAGCAGTTTCGGGACAGAGCCCTACGAGCAGTACTTC.

This chain connects TRBV4-1 to TRBJ1-2; 7 bases align to TRBD1. From germline, CDR1 is MGHRA and CDR2 YSYEKL. This CDR3 spans 15 amino acids. J was trimmed by 4 bases and V by 4 bases; bases with no gene match: 9. CDR3 protein: CASSPGTVTTYGYTF. The CDR3 nucleotides are TGCGCCAGCAGCCCCGGGACAGTAACGACCTATGGCTACACCTTC.

The chain joins TRBV4-1 to TRBJ2-7; 7 bases line up with TRBD2. The V gene's germline CDR1 is MGHRA and CDR2 YSYEKL. The CDR3 consists of 15 residues. After removal of 0 bases from V and 2 bases from J, the junction contained 4 bases not matched to a gene. The CDR3: CASSQDSGSTYEQYF. The CDR3 DNA sequence: TGCGCCAGCAGCCAAGATAGCGGGTCCACCTACGAGCAGTACTTC.

The rearrangement uses TRBV2 and TRBJ1-2; D is unclear. This CDR3 has 11 residues. Germline V gene lookup returns CDR1 SNHLY and CDR2 FYNNEI. The germline V and J ends were trimmed by 8 bases and 6 bases, with 10 bases remaining between them. The DNA for the CDR3 is TGTGCCAGCCCGCTATCGAATGGCTACACCTTC. Translation gives CASPLSNGYTF.

This clone was detected once. The chain uses TRBV6-4 and TRBJ1-5, with D uncertain. Germline CDR1 and CDR2: MRHNA and SNTAGT. Deletions cut 2 bases from V and 7 bases from J, with 9 bases between. CDR3 length: 13 amino acids. The chain's CDR3 is CASSDGRKQPQHF. CDR3 bases: TGTGCCAGCAGTGACGGCAGGAAGCAGCCCCAGCATTTT.

This chain connects TRBV2 to TRBJ2-3, with 7 nucleotides matching TRBD2. Unmatched junction bases numbered 4, after V lost 4 bases and J lost 0 bases. CDR3 length: 15 residues. CDR1 and CDR2 from the germline V gene are SNHLY and FYNNEI. CDR3 loop: CASSASGFSTDTQYF. The CDR3 nucleotides read TGTGCCAGCAGTGCTAGCGGCTTTAGCACAGATACGCAGTATTTT. The variable domain in full, with the rest retrieved from reference TRBV2 and TRBJ2-3, is EPEVTQTPSHQVTQMGQEVILRCVPISNHLYFYWYRQILGQKVEFLVSFYNNEISEKSEIFDDQFSVERPDGSNFTLKIRSTKLEDSAMYFCASSASGFSTDTQYFGPGTRLTVL.

The CDR3 sequence is CASRTGTSGTGELFF. CDR3 coding DNA: TGTGCCAGCAGAACCGGGACTAGCGGAACCGGGGAGCTGTTTTTT. The J gene is TRBJ2-2, the V gene TRBV28, with 11 positions matching TRBD2. CDR1 and CDR2 (germline): MDHEN, SYDVKM. Trimming cost V 6 bases and J 5 bases; bases outside gene matches: 5. There are 15 residues in the CDR3.